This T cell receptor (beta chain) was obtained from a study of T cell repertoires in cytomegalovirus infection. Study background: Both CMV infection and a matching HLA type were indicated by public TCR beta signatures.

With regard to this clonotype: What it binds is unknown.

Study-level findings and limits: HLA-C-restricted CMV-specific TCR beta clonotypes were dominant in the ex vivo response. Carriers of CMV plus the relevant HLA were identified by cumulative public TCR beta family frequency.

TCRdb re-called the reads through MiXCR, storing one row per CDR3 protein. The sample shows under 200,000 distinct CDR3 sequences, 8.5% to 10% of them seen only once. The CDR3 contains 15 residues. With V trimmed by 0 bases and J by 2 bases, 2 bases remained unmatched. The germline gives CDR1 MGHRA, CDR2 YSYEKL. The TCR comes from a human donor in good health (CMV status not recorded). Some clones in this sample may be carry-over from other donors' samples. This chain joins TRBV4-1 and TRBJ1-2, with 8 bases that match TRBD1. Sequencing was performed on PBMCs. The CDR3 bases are TGCGCCAGCAGCCAAGAGACAGGGGCGAACTATGGCTACACCTTC. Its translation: CASSQETGANYGYTF.